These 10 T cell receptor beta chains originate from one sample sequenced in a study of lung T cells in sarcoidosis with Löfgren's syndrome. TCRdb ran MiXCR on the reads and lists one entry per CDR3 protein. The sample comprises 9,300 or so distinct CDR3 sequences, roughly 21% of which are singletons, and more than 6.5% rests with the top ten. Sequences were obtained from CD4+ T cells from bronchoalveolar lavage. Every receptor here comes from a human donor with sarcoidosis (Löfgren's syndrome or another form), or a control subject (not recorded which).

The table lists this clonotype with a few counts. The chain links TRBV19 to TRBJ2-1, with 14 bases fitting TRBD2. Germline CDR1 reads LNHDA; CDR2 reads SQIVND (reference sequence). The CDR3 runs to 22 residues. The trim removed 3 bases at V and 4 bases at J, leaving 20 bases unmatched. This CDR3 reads CASSILYVGLAGGPDLYNEQFF. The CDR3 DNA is TGTGCCAGTAGTATTCTGTACGTTGGACTAGCGGGAGGCCCCGACCTGTACAATGAGCAGTTCTTC. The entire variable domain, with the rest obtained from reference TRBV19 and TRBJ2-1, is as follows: DGGITQSPKYLFRKEGQNVTLSCEQNLNHDAMYWYRQDPGQGLRLIYYSQIVNDFQKGDIAEGYSVSREKKESFPLTVTSAQKNPTAFYLCASSILYVGLAGGPDLYNEQFFGPGTRLTVL.

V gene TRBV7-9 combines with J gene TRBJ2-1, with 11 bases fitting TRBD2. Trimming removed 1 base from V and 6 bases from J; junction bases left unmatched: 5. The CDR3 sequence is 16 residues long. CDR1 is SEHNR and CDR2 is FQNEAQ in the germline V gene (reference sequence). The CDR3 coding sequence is TGTGCCAGCAGCTTAGAGCGACTAGCGGGACCCAATGAGCAGTTCTTC. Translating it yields CASSLERLAGPNEQFF.

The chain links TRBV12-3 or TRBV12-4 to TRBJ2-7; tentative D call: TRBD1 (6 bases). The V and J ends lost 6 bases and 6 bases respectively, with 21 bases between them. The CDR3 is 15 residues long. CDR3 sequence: CASSRTDSVLGEQYF. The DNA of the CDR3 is TGTGCCAGCAGCCGGACGGACAGTGTTCTAGGCGAGCAGTACTTC.

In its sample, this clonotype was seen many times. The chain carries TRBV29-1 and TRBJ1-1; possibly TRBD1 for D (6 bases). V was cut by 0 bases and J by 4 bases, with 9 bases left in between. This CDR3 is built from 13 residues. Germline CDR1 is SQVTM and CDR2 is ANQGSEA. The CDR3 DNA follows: TGCAGCGTTGAAGACACCAGGGGCACTGAAGCTTTCTTT. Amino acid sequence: CSVEDTRGTEAFF.

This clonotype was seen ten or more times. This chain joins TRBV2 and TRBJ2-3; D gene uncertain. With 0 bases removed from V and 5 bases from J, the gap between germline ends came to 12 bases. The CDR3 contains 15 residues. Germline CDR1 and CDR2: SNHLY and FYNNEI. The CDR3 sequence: CASSEATVAGDTQYF. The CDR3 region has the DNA TGTGCCAGCAGTGAAGCGACGGTAGCAGGAGATACGCAGTATTTT.

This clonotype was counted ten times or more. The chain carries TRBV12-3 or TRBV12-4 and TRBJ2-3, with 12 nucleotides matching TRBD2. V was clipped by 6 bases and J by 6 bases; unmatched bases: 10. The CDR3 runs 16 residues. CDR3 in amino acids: CASRTGTSGLLDTQYF. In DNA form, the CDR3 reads TGTGCCAGCAGAACCGGGACTAGCGGGCTCTTGGATACGCAGTATTTT.

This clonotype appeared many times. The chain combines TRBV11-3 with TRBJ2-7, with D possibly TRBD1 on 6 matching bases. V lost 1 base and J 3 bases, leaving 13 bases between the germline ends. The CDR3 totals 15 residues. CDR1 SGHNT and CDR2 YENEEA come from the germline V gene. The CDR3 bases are TGTGCCAGCAGCTTAGGTCCAGGGGACGGCTACGAGCAGTACTTC. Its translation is CASSLGPGDGYEQYF.

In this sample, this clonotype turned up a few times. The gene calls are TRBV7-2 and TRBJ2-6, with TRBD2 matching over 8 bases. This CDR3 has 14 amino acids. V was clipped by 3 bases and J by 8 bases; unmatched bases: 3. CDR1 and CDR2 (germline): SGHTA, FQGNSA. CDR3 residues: CASSFQRGTNVLTF. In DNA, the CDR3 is TGTGCCAGCAGCTTTCAGCGGGGGACCAACGTCCTGACTTTC.

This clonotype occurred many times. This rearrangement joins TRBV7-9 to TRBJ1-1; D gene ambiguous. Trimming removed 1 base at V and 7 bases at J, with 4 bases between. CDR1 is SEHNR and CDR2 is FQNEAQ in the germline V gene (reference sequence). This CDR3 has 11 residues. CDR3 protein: CASSLVVEAFF. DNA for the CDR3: TGTGCCAGCAGCTTAGTAGTTGAAGCTTTCTTT.

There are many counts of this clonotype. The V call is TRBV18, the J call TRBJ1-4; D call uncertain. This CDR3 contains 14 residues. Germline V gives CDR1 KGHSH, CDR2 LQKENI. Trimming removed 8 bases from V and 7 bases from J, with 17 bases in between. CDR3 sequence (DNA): TGTGCCAGCCACTTCCGGTCGTCAGGTGAAAAACTGTTTTTT. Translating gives CASHFRSSGEKLFF. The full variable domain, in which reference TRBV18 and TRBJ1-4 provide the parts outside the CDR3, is NAGVMQNPRHLVRRRGQEARLRCSPMKGHSHVYWYRQLPEEGLKFMVYLQKENIIDESGMPKERFSAEFPKEGPSILRIQQVVRGDSAAYFCASHFRSSGEKLFFGSGTQLSVL.